This TCR beta chain originates from a study of T cells after yellow fever vaccination. Overall study findings and caveats: Bulk-population clonotypes that are abundant could appear as contaminants in FACS-sorted repertoires.

Conversion of TCR transcripts into cDNA relied on 5'RACE template switching, which added a universal primer site and UMIs. TCRdb fed the 5' RACE reads into MiXCR, producing one record per CDR3 protein. The data contain almost 600,000 distinct CDR3 sequences, roughly 14% of them singletons. Of note for this clonotype: Its antigen is as yet unknown.

The CDR3 sequence is 15 residues long. Germline V gives CDR1 SGHTA, CDR2 FQGNSA. V was trimmed by 1 base and J by 0 bases, leaving 6 bases between them. This receptor was taken from a man aged 30-40 years who received the YFV17D yellow fever vaccine. The sample in question was PBMCs, obtained on the day of the yellow fever booster vaccination. The rearrangement joins TRBV7-2 to TRBJ1-4; D unclear. CDR3 protein: CASSLGQTTNEKLFF. CDR3 in DNA: TGTGCCAGCAGCTTAGGCCAAACAACTAATGAAAAACTGTTTTTT.